These 21 T cell receptor beta chains share one sample of origin, sequenced in a study of T cells in women clearing cervical HPV infection. TCRdb's copy holds only in-frame clones and misses some; the assay was immunoSEQ multiplex PCR. Its table records under 20,000 clones. Sequencing was performed on blood buffy coat. All receptors come from a woman aged 18-70 years with a cervical HPV16 infection that either progressed to CIN3+ or cleared (not recorded which).

To note about this clone: The read gets to within 3 residues of the CDR3 end, and the germline J gene fills in the rest. V is TRBV2 and J is TRBJ1-3, with unresolved D. The germline gives CDR1 SNHLY, CDR2 FYNNEI. This CDR3 spans 15 amino acids. Deletions cut 3 bases from V and 0 bases from J, with 9 bases between. The CDR3 loop reads CASSDRSLSGNTIYF. CDR3 DNA (partial): TGTGCCAGCAGTGACAGATCCCTCTCTGGAAACACC.

Points on this clone: Coverage ceases 3 residues before the CDR3 finishes, and the germline J gene fills in the end. The rearrangement links TRBV12-3 or TRBV12-4 to TRBJ2-6; D gene uncertain. V gave up 5 bases and J gave up 0 bases, with 8 bases separating them. CDR3 size: 15 residues. The CDR3 bases that were read are TGTGCCAGCAGTCTCCAGAGCTCTGGGGCCAACGTC. Protein sequence: CASSLQSSGANV. The whole CDR3 region reads CASSLQSSGANVLTF.

Partial CDR3 DNA: TGCGCCAGCGCGGACTTAGGAGAAAAA. Its protein is CASADLGEK. The full CDR3 reads CASADLGEKLFF. The chain couples TRBV5-1 to TRBJ1-4; no clear D. Coverage ceases 3 residues before the CDR3 finishes, and the germline J gene fills in the end. This CDR3 has 12 residues. V gave up 7 bases and J gave up 8 bases, with 12 bases separating them. The germline CDR1 and CDR2 sequences are SGHRS and YFSETQ.

Concerning this clone: The read terminates 3 residues before the CDR3 end, so the remaining end is supplied by the germline J gene. The chain couples TRBV20-1 to TRBJ2-3, with no clear D. V lost 3 bases and J lost 6, with 16 bases in between. Germline CDR1 DFQATT, CDR2 SNEGSKA (reference sequence). The CDR3 covers 14 residues. CDR3 bases read: TGCAGTGCTAGTCTCGGCCGCGGAGAGGATACG. Its translation: CSASLGRGEDT. From start to end, the CDR3 is CSASLGRGEDTQYF.

Partial CDR3 DNA: TGTGCCAGCAGCCCAGCGGCGGGGGCTTATGGC. Its translation is CASSPAAGAYG. From start to end, the CDR3 is CASSPAAGAYGYTF. This sequence joins TRBV7-2 and TRBJ1-2; the D gene is possibly TRBD1 (6 bases). The CDR3 end is not reached by the read, which stops 3 residues before it; the germline J gene fills it in. V lost 5 bases and J 5 bases, leaving 15 bases between the germline ends. CDR1 and CDR2 (germline): SGHTA, FQGNSA. The length of the CDR3 is 14 residues.

A remark on this clone: The missing CDR3 end, 3 residues past where the read stops, is filled in from the germline J gene. The V gene is TRBV19, the J gene TRBJ2-7; D gene uncertain. The CDR3 length is 13 residues. Deletions cut 3 bases from V and 4 bases from J, with 10 bases between. The germline V gene has CDR1 LNHDA and CDR2 SQIVND (reference sequence). The covered CDR3 bases are TGTGCCAGTAGTATGGGCAGGAAGTACGAG. It translates to CASSMGRKYE. The whole CDR3 sequence reads CASSMGRKYEQYF.

As regards this clone: The CDR3 end is not reached by the read, which stops 3 residues before it; the germline J gene fills it in. The V call is TRBV7-3, the J call TRBJ2-1; 11 nucleotides agree with TRBD2. Trimming removed 5 bases from V and 8 bases from J; junction bases left unmatched: 8. CDR1 is SGHTA, CDR2 FQGTGA, per germline. There are 15 residues in the CDR3. CDR3 DNA (partial): TGTGCCAGCAGCATCCGACTAGCGGGAAGTGATGAG. Protein product: CASSIRLAGSDE. The entire CDR3 reads CASSIRLAGSDEQFF.

A note on this clone: The CDR3 extends 3 residues past the end of the read, so its final part is completed from the germline J gene. J is TRBJ1-6 and V is TRBV10-3; D is perhaps TRBD1 (5 bases). With 9 bases removed from V and 5 bases from J, the gap between germline ends came to 8 bases. In germline, CDR1 is ENHRY, CDR2 SYGVKD. CDR3 length: 12 amino acids. The CDR3 spells CAIRGDNSPLHF. The part of the CDR3 DNA that was read is TGTGCCATAAGGGGAGATAATTCACCC.

A remark on this clone: The read terminates 3 residues ahead of where the CDR3 ends, so the germline J gene completes it. The V and J genes are TRBV7-6 and TRBJ2-7; perhaps TRBD1 as D (5 bases). Per germline, CDR1 SGHVS and CDR2 FNYEAQ. The CDR3 covers 14 residues. The V gene lost 4 bases and the J gene lost 0 bases, with 10 bases spanning the gap. The CDR3 spells CASSSTAISYEQYF. The DNA read from the CDR3 is TGTGCCAGCAGCTCGACAGCAATCTCCTACGAG.

Details on this clone: The read halts 3 residues ahead of the CDR3 end, with the missing end drawn from the germline J gene. V and J are TRBV20-1 and TRBJ1-3; 7 bases agree with TRBD1. The CDR3 extends over 16 amino acids. Per germline, CDR1 DFQATT and CDR2 SNEGSKA (reference sequence). V lost 3 bases to trimming and J lost 4 bases; unmatched junction nucleotides: 12. Partial CDR3 DNA: TGCAGTGCTAGTTCCGACAGGGCCGCTACAGGAAACACC. Its protein product is CSASSDRAATGNT. The entire CDR3 is CSASSDRAATGNTIYF.

For this clone: From the germline J gene comes the end of the CDR3, since the read stops 3 residues before it. V usage is TRBV30 and J usage is TRBJ2-1, with D possibly being TRBD1 (5 bases). Trimming removed 2 bases from V and 7 bases from J, with 24 bases in between. This CDR3 comprises 17 residues. The germline CDR1 and CDR2 sequences are GTSNPN and SVGIG (reference sequence). The CDR3 region is CAWSSWGMGSLRNEQFF. The DNA read from the CDR3 is TGTGCCTGGAGTTCATGGGGCATGGGATCTCTACGGAATGAG.

Turning to this clone: The read finishes 3 residues shy of the CDR3 end, and the germline J gene is used to complete it. The chain employs TRBV7-9 and TRBJ2-5, with D perhaps TRBD2 (5 bases). Trimming shortened V by 3 bases and J by 2 bases, and 7 bases separated the two germline ends. CDR3 size: 13 residues. Germline CDR1 SEHNR, CDR2 FQNEAQ (reference sequence). The part of the CDR3 DNA that was read is TGTGCCAGCAGCTTCGGGGTTCAAGAGACC. Its translation: CASSFGVQET. The entire CDR3 protein is CASSFGVQETQYF.

Note on this clone: The read is 3 residues too short to cover the CDR3 end, so that end is filled in from the germline J gene. This rearrangement joins TRBV20-1 to TRBJ2-1; 12 nucleotides align to TRBD2. Germline trimming cut 6 bases from V and 4 bases from J; bases unmatched to any gene: 10. There are 16 residues in the CDR3. Germline V gives CDR1 DFQATT, CDR2 SNEGSKA (reference sequence). Here the CDR3 reads CSAIKLAGGDYNEQFF. CDR3 bases read: TGCAGTGCCATCAAACTAGCGGGAGGTGATTACAATGAG.

For this clone: The CDR3 goes on 3 residues after the read ends, and that part is filled in from the germline J gene. The chain uses TRBV19 and TRBJ1-3, with 7 nucleotides matching TRBD1. Per germline, CDR1 LNHDA and CDR2 SQIVND (reference sequence). The CDR3 has 15 residues. After removal of 6 bases from V and 2 bases from J, the junction contained 7 bases not matched to a gene. The CDR3 here is CASRQAQGAGNTIYF. CDR3 bases read: TGTGCCAGTAGGCAAGCCCAGGGGGCTGGAAACACC.

This clone counts as medium-sized by frequency. The read is 3 residues too short to cover the CDR3 end, so that end is filled in from the germline J gene. The V and J genes are TRBV18 and TRBJ1-1; D unresolved. Per germline, CDR1 KGHSH and CDR2 LQKENI. V was shortened by 3 bases and J by 1 base, with 15 bases between the two germline ends. The CDR3 runs to 16 residues. CDR3 region: CASSPSRGGRNTEAFF. The sequenced part of the CDR3 DNA is TGTGCCAGCTCACCGTCTCGGGGTGGGAGGAACACTGAA.

Comments on this clone: The CDR3 is cut off 3 residues early in the read; its end comes from the germline J gene. The J gene is TRBJ2-7, the V gene TRBV5-1; 7 bases are a match to TRBD1. Germline loops: CDR1 SGHRS, CDR2 YFSETQ. Losses at the gene ends were 5 bases for V and 0 bases for J; bases not matched to a gene: 5. The CDR3 is 14 residues long. The CDR3 loop is CASSSGTDSYEQYF. CDR3 DNA (partial): TGCGCCAGCAGTTCCGGGACAGACTCCTACGAG.

Of note for this clone: The read gets to within 3 residues of the CDR3 end, and the germline J gene fills in the rest. This sequence joins TRBV29-1 and TRBJ1-2; tentative D call: TRBD1 (6 bases). The V end was cut by 1 base, the J end by 2 bases, with 8 bases between. This CDR3 region has 13 residues. CDR1 and CDR2 from the germline V gene are SQVTM and ANQGSEA. The covered CDR3 bases are TGCAGCGTTGAAGGGACAGAAAACTATGGC. Translation: CSVEGTENYG. In full, the CDR3 reads CSVEGTENYGYTF.

With regard to this clone: The read falls 3 residues short of the CDR3 end, and the missing part is taken from the germline J gene. The chain uses TRBV5-1 and TRBJ2-1; 13 positions agree with TRBD2. This CDR3 contains 15 residues. CDR1 and CDR2 from the germline V gene are SGHRS and YFSETQ. The trim removed 4 bases at V and 6 bases at J, leaving 4 bases unmatched. Partial CDR3 DNA: TGCGCCAGCAGCGAGACTAGCGGGGGGACCAATGAG. It codes for CASSETSGGTNE. The entire CDR3 sequence reads CASSETSGGTNEQFF.

Details on this clone: The DNA ends 3 residues before the CDR3 does, and the rest of the CDR3 is filled in from the germline J gene. This chain joins TRBV20-1 and TRBJ1-4; 7 bases are a match to TRBD1. Germline values: CDR1 DFQATT, CDR2 SNEGSKA (reference sequence). The CDR3 totals 13 residues. J lost 2 bases, V lost 8 bases, and 5 bases had no gene match. CDR3: CSWRGQTNEKLFF. The CDR3 bases that were read are TGCAGTTGGCGGGGACAGACTAATGAAAAA.

The sequenced CDR3 bases are TGCGCCAGCAGCTTAAGAAAGGGGTCTGGC. Its protein product is CASSLRKGSG. The entire CDR3 protein is CASSLRKGSGYTF. The gene calls are TRBV5-1 and TRBJ1-2, with a possible D match to TRBD1 (5 bases). Coverage ceases 3 residues before the CDR3 finishes, and the germline J gene fills in the end. The V and J ends lost 2 bases and 7 bases respectively, with 12 bases between them. The germline V gene has CDR1 SGHRS and CDR2 YFSETQ. The CDR3 loop spans 13 amino acids.

To note about this clone: The CDR3 end falls 3 residues outside the read, so it is completed with the germline J gene. The chain recombines TRBV5-1 with TRBJ1-6; D gene ambiguous. Trimming shortened V by 0 bases and J by 7 bases, and 8 bases separated the two germline ends. The CDR3 contains 14 residues. Germline V gene lookup returns CDR1 SGHRS and CDR2 YFSETQ. The CDR3 here is CASSLVQENSPLHF. The part of the CDR3 DNA that was read is TGCGCCAGCAGCTTGGTCCAGGAAAATTCACCC.